The present entry profiles one T cell receptor (beta chain) with its context. Clones were sequenced by immunoSEQ multiplex PCR, and TCRdb holds only the in-frame ones, with some missing. The table records fewer than 150,000 clones, roughly 89% of them present only once. The sample comes from a study of T cell responses to AZD1222 COVID-19 vaccine. V was shortened by 3 bases and J by 6 bases, with 17 bases between the two germline ends. The CDR3 extends over 15 amino acids. The V gene's germline CDR1 is LGHDT and CDR2 YNNKEL (reference sequence). The clonotype originates from an adult in good health. The chain links TRBV3-1 (or the pseudogene TRBV3-2) to TRBJ1-2; D gene uncertain. Sequencing was performed on peripheral blood, taken on day 0 of AZD1222 vaccination. Here the CDR3 reads CASSQWQHPKDGYTF. The DNA of the CDR3 is TGTGCCAGCAGCCAGTGGCAGCACCCTAAGGATGGCTACACCTTC.